The 23 T cell receptor beta chains below were found in one sample sequenced in a study of T cell responses to AZD1222 COVID-19 vaccine. Assay used: immunoSEQ multiplex PCR; TCRdb lists only in-frame clones, some missing. The sample lists 75,000 to 85,000 clones; around 87% were seen once. The source material was peripheral blood, sampled on day 0 of AZD1222 vaccination. All receptors come from an adult in good health.

This clone was detected once. The V gene is TRBV19, the J gene TRBJ2-1; TRBD2 aligns across 12 bases. Germline trimming cut 6 bases from V and 5 bases from J; bases unmatched to any gene: 2. This CDR3 has 14 residues. The V gene's germline CDR1 is LNHDA and CDR2 SQIVND (reference sequence). Here the CDR3 reads CASRRLAGDNEQFF. DNA for the CDR3: TGTGCCAGTAGAAGACTAGCGGGAGACAATGAGCAGTTCTTC.

This clone came up a few times. The V gene is TRBV27, the J gene TRBJ2-1; D perhaps matches TRBD1 (7 bases). The CDR3 covers 13 residues. V was trimmed by 0 bases and J by 9 bases, leaving 9 bases between them. Per the germline V gene, CDR1 is MNHEY and CDR2 is SMNVEV (reference sequence). The CDR3 nucleotides read TGTGCCAGCAGTTTATCGCAGGGGGGTGAGCAGTTCTTC. Protein product: CASSLSQGGEQFF.

The chain has TRBV6-5 and TRBJ2-5; TRBD1 agrees at 10 bases. V was clipped by 5 bases and J by 1 base; unmatched bases: 1. Looked up from germline, CDR1 is MNHEY and CDR2 is SVGAGI. The CDR3 length is 14 residues. In nucleotides, the CDR3 is TGTGCCAGCAGTCGGGACAGGGGCCAAGAGACCCAGTACTTC. This encodes CASSRDRGQETQYF.

This clone came up once. Here the CDR3 DNA reads TGTGCCAGCAGTTTCGCCGGTGGGGACAGGGGGTCCAAACTGTTTTTT. Amino acids: CASSFAGGDRGSKLFF. The V and J genes are TRBV6-2 or TRBV6-3 and TRBJ1-4; 11 nucleotides match TRBD1. The V segment lost 4 bases and the J segment 11 bases; nucleotides outside the gene matches: 12. The V gene's germline CDR1 is MNHEY and CDR2 SVGEGT. There are 16 residues in the CDR3.

This clone has more than one count but fewer than ten. The chain joins TRBV7-6 to TRBJ2-7; 9 bases map to TRBD2. Germline V lookup: CDR1 SGHVS, CDR2 FNYEAQ. The trim removed 6 bases at V and 3 bases at J, leaving 9 bases unmatched. The CDR3 covers 15 residues. DNA of the CDR3: TGTGCCAGCAGAGGGGGGGCTAGCGGGAACTACGAGCAGTACTTC. It specifies CASRGGASGNYEQYF.

Regarding this clone: Other DNA sequences within the sample encode an identical CDR3. This chain links TRBV6-5 with TRBJ1-4, with TRBD1 matching over 9 bases. Germline V lookup: CDR1 MNHEY, CDR2 SVGAGI. There are 14 residues in the CDR3. Unmatched junction bases numbered 0, after V lost 2 bases and J lost 5 bases. Written as DNA, the CDR3 is TGTGCCAGCAGTTACGACAGGGGGAATGAAAAACTGTTTTTT. This encodes CASSYDRGNEKLFF.

The rearrangement links TRBV18 to TRBJ1-1; TRBD1 is a possible D gene (6 bases). Trimming removed 6 bases from V and 1 base from J, with 9 bases in between. Germline V gene sequence: CDR1 KGHSH, CDR2 LQKENI. The CDR3 has 13 amino acids. CDR3 coding DNA: TGTGCCAGCTCCGGACAGAAGAACACTGAAGCTTTCTTT. This translates into CASSGQKNTEAFF.

The chain is built from TRBV4-1 and TRBJ2-6; TRBD2 matches at 10 bases. This CDR3 comprises 19 residues. The ends lost 4 bases at V and 0 bases at J; junction bases unmatched: 9. Germline CDR1 reads MGHRA; CDR2 reads YSYEKL. CDR3 sequence: CASSPVLAGFSSGANVLTF. The DNA for the CDR3 is TGCGCCAGCAGCCCGGTACTAGCGGGGTTCAGCTCTGGGGCCAACGTCCTGACTTTC.

This clone was picked up one time. This chain links TRBV5-4 with TRBJ1-1; the D gene is possibly TRBD1 (5 bases). The CDR3 is 15 residues long. With 0 bases removed from V and 1 base from J, the gap between germline ends came to 10 bases. Germline V CDR1 and CDR2: SGHNT, YYREEE (reference sequence). Here the CDR3 reads CASSLERGSNTEAFF. The CDR3 DNA follows: TGTGCCAGCAGCTTGGAGAGGGGATCGAACACTGAAGCTTTCTTT.

The J gene is TRBJ2-3, the V gene TRBV5-4, with 10 nucleotides matching TRBD2. Germline assignment: CDR1 SGHNT and CDR2 YYREEE (reference sequence). With V trimmed by 4 bases and J by 1 base, 3 bases remained unmatched. The CDR3 has 15 amino acids. DNA for the CDR3: TGTGCCAGCAGCGCCGGGACTAGCGGCACAGATACGCAGTATTTT. Protein: CASSAGTSGTDTQYF.

As DNA, the CDR3 is TGTGCCAGCAGCTTCCCAGGGGGCATCTACGAGCAGTACTTC. It is translated as CASSFPGGIYEQYF. The chain is built from TRBV11-2 and TRBJ2-7; 8 bases align to TRBD1. Germline V CDR1 and CDR2: SGHAT, FQNNGV. Germline trimming cut 3 bases from V and 3 bases from J; bases unmatched to any gene: 4. The CDR3 consists of 14 residues.

CDR3 nucleotides: TGTGCCAGCAGTGAAGGACAGGGGATTTTGGAAGCTTTCTTT. It translates to CASSEGQGILEAFF. This chain joins TRBV2 and TRBJ1-1, with TRBD1 matching 8 bases. Germline trimming cut 1 base from V and 8 bases from J; bases unmatched to any gene: 6. Germline V CDR1 and CDR2: SNHLY, FYNNEI. The CDR3 runs 14 residues. The variable domain in full, with the rest retrieved from reference TRBV2 and TRBJ1-1, is EPEVTQTPSHQVTQMGQEVILRCVPISNHLYFYWYRQILGQKVEFLVSFYNNEISEKSEIFDDQFSVERPDGSNFTLKIRSTKLEDSAMYFCASSEGQGILEAFFGQGTRLTVV.

The count of this clone is one. V and J are TRBV4-1 and TRBJ1-5; tentatively, D is TRBD1 (6 bases). This CDR3 is built from 15 residues. Trimming cost V 7 bases and J 0 bases, with 13 bases left between them. Germline lookup yields CDR1 MGHRA and CDR2 YSYEKL. The CDR3 loop reads CASTLTGNSNQPQHF. The CDR3 DNA sequence: TGCGCCAGCACCCTCACAGGGAATAGCAATCAGCCCCAGCATTTT.

This clone has just one count. The chain is built from TRBV12-3 or TRBV12-4 and TRBJ2-7; perhaps TRBD2 as D (5 bases). The germline V and J ends were trimmed by 5 bases and 1 base, with 9 bases remaining between them. The CDR3 loop spans 13 amino acids. The CDR3 loop reads CASSTPGSYEQYF. In DNA, the CDR3 is TGTGCCAGCAGTACCCCGGGGTCCTACGAGCAGTACTTC.

The chain has TRBV12-3 or TRBV12-4 and TRBJ2-5, with a tentative D call TRBD1 (6 bases). V lost 3 bases and J 5 bases, leaving 10 bases between the germline ends. This CDR3 is built from 13 residues. This CDR3 reads CASSFRGQETQYF. In DNA, the CDR3 is TGTGCCAGCAGTTTCAGGGGTCAGGAGACCCAGTACTTC.

This clone has a single count. The chain links TRBV7-2 to TRBJ2-1; D gene uncertain. The CDR3 has 13 residues. Germline V CDR1 and CDR2: SGHTA, FQGNSA. V dropped 4 bases and J dropped 6 bases, with 10 bases sitting between them. Written as DNA, the CDR3 is TGTGCCAGCAGCTACGAACTACCCAATGAGCAGTTCTTC. This gives the protein CASSYELPNEQFF.

V gene TRBV5-1 combines with J gene TRBJ2-1; 10 nucleotides match TRBD2. Germline CDR1 reads SGHRS; CDR2 reads YFSETQ. With 1 base clipped from V and 7 bases from J, the junction kept 11 bases outside the gene matches. The CDR3 loop spans 17 amino acids. CDR3 DNA: TGCGCCAGCAGCTTGATGGCTAGCGGGAGTCGGGCTAATGAGCAGTTCTTC. This gives the protein CASSLMASGSRANEQFF.

J is TRBJ1-5 and V is TRBV9; D gene unclear. CDR3 length equals 13 residues. Looked up from germline, CDR1 is SGDLS and CDR2 is YYNGEE. The germline V and J ends were trimmed by 4 bases and 10 bases, with 15 bases remaining between them. The CDR3 nucleotides read TGTGCCAGCAGCCCCGGTCCAGCGGGACCCCAGCATTTT. Amino acid sequence: CASSPGPAGPQHF.

The chain links TRBV15 to TRBJ2-7, with unresolved D. The V end lost 5 bases, the J end lost 1 base, and 6 bases lay between the germline ends. Germline-derived CDR1 and CDR2 are LNHNV and YYDKDF (reference sequence). The CDR3 spans 12 residues. The CDR3, as DNA: TGTGCCACCAGCTCGAGGTCCTACGAGCAGTACTTC. It encodes CATSSRSYEQYF.

This CDR3 reads CASSRGQSSEQYF. The CDR3 DNA reads TGCGCCAGCAGCCGGGGGCAGTCGAGCGAGCAGTACTTC. This sequence joins TRBV5-1 and TRBJ2-7; D may correspond to TRBD1 or TRBD2 (6 bases each). V was trimmed by 4 bases and J by 6 bases, leaving 14 bases between them. The CDR3 is 13 residues long. The germline V gene encodes CDR1 SGHRS and CDR2 YFSETQ.

The CDR3 coding sequence is TGTGCCAGCAGCTTGGGACAGGGGTCCTACGAGCAGTACTTC. Translated: CASSLGQGSYEQYF. The chain is built from TRBV5-8 and TRBJ2-7, with 8 bases fitting TRBD1. The CDR3 is made up of 14 amino acids. The ends lost 0 bases at V and 1 base at J; junction bases unmatched: 0. Germline loops: CDR1 SGHTS, CDR2 YDEGEE.

J is TRBJ1-5 and V is TRBV30; 7 bases map to TRBD1. With V trimmed by 1 base and J by 6 bases, 3 bases remained unmatched. This CDR3 is 13 amino acids long. Germline V gene sequence: CDR1 GTSNPN, CDR2 SVGIG (reference sequence). The CDR3 DNA follows: TGTGCCTGGAGTGAGACAGGGTTTCAGCCCCAGCATTTT. Its translation: CAWSETGFQPQHF.

V usage is TRBV5-4 and J usage is TRBJ2-3, with D perhaps TRBD1 or TRBD2 (5 bases each). Germline V gene data show CDR1 as SGHNT and CDR2 as YYREEE (reference sequence). V dropped 7 bases and J dropped 6 bases, with 15 bases sitting between them. CDR3 size: 13 residues. In DNA form, the CDR3 reads TGTGCCAGCGGATTCCCCAGGGAGGATACGCAGTATTTT. Its translation is CASGFPREDTQYF.